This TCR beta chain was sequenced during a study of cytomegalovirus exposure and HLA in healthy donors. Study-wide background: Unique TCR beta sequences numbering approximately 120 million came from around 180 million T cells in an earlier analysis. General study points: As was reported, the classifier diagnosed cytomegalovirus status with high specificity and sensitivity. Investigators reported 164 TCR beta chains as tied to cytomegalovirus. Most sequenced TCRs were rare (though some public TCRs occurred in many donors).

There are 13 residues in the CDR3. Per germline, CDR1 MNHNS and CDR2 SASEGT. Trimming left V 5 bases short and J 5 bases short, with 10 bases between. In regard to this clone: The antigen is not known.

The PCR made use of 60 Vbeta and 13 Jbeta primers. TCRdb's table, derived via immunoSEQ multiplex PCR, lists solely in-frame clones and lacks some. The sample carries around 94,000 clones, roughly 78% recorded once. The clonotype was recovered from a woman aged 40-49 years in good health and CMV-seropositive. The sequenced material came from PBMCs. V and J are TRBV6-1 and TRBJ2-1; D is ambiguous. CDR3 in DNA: TGTGCCAGCAGTTCCCAGGTAGACAATGAGCAGTTCTTC. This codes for CASSSQVDNEQFF.